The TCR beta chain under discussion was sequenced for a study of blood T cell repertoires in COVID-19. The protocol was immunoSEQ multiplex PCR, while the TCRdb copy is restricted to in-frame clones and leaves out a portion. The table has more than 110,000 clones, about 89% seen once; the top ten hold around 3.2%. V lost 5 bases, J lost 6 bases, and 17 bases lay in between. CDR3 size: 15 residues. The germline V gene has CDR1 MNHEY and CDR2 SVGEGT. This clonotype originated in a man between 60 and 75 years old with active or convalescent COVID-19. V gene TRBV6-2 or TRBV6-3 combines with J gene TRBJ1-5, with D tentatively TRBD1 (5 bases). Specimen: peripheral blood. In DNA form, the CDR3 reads TGTGCCAGCAGTCAATTATCCGGGGGGGTTCAGCCCCAGCATTTT. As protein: CASSQLSGGVQPQHF.